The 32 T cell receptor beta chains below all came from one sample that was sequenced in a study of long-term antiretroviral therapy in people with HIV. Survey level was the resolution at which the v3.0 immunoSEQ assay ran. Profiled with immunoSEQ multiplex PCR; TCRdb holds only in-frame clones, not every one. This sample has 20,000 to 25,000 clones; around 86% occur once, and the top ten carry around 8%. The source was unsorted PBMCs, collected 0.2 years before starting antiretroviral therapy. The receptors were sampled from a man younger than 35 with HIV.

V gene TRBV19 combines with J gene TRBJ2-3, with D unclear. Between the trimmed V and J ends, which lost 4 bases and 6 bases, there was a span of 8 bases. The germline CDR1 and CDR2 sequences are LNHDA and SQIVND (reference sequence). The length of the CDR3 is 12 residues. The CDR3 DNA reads TGTGCCAGTAGTAGAAATGGCGATACGCAGTATTTT. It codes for CASSRNGDTQYF.

This chain's CDR3 is CASSQVSGTGSGELFF. CDR3 DNA: TGCGCCAGCAGCCAAGTGTCCGGGACAGGGTCCGGGGAGCTGTTTTTT. The chain carries TRBV4-3 and TRBJ2-2; 9 nucleotides match TRBD1. The V gene end was trimmed by 1 base and the J gene end by 6 bases; junction bases not matched to a gene: 6. Germline-derived CDR1 and CDR2 are LGHNA and YSLEER. The CDR3 is 16 amino acids.

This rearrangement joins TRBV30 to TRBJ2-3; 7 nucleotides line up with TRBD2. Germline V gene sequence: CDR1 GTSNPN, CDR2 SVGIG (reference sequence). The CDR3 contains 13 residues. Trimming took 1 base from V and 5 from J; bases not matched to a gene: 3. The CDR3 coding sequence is TGTGCCTGGAGTGACGGGGGGATAGATACGCAGTATTTT. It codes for CAWSDGGIDTQYF. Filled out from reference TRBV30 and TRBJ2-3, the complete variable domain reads SQTIHQWPATLVQPVGSPLSLECTVEGTSNPNLYWYRQAAGRGLQLLFYSVGIGQISSEVPQNLSASRPQDRQFILSSKKLLLSDSGFYLCAWSDGGIDTQYFGPGTRLTVL.

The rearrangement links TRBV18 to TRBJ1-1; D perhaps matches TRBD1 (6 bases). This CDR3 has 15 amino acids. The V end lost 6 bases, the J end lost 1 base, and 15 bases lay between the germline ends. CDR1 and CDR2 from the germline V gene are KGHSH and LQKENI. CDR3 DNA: TGTGCCAGCTCTTATCCCCGGGGGGCGAACACTGAAGCTTTCTTT. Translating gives CASSYPRGANTEAFF. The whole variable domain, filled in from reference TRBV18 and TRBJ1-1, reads NAGVMQNPRHLVRRRGQEARLRCSPMKGHSHVYWYRQLPEEGLKFMVYLQKENIIDESGMPKERFSAEFPKEGPSILRIQQVVRGDSAAYFCASSYPRGANTEAFFGQGTRLTVV.

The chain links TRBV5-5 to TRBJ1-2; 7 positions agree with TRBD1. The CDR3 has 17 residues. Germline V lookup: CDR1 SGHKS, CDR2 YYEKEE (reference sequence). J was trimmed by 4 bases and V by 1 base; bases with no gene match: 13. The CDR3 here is CASSLSPGGDKGYGYTF. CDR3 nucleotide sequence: TGTGCCAGCAGCTTGAGCCCAGGGGGAGACAAGGGCTATGGCTACACCTTC.

CDR3 sequence reads: CSVEGDRLNTEAFF. CDR3 in DNA: TGCAGCGTTGAGGGGGACAGGCTAAACACTGAAGCTTTCTTT. V usage is TRBV29-1 and J usage is TRBJ1-1, with 8 bases fitting TRBD1. The CDR3 length is 14 residues. V shed 3 bases, J shed 2 bases, and the junction held 5 bases outside the gene matches. From germline, CDR1 is SQVTM and CDR2 ANQGSEA. Supplemented by reference TRBV29-1 and TRBJ1-1, the full variable domain reads SAVISQKPSRDICQRGTSLTIQCQVDSQVTMMFWYRQQPGQSLTLIATANQGSEATYESGFVIDKFPISRPNLTFSTLTVSNMSPEDSSIYLCSVEGDRLNTEAFFGQGTRLTVV.

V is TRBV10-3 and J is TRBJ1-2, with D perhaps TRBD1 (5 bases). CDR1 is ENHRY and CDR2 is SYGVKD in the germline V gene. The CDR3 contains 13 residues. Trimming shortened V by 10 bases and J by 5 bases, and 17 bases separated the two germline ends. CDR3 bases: TGTGCCACCCGGTTAGGGGAGGGTTATGGCTACACCTTC. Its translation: CATRLGEGYGYTF.

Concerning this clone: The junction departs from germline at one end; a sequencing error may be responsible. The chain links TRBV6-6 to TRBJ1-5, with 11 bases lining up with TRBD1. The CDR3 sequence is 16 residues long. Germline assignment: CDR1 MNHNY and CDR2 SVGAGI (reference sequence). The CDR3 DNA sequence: TGTGCCAGCAGTTCTCAGAGGACAGGGGGCAACCAGCCCCAGCATTTT. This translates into CASSSQRTGGNQPQHF.

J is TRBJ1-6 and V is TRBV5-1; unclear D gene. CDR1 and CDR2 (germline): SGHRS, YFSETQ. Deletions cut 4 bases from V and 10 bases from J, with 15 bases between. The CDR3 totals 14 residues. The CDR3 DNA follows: TGCGCCAGCAGCCTGTCGGGGAGCCGATCACCCCTCCACTTT. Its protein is CASSLSGSRSPLHF.

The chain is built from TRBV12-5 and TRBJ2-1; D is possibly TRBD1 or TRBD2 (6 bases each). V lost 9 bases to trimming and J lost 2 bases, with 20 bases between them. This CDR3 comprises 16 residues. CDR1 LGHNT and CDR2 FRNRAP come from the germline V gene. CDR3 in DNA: TGTGCTAGCGCCCTACCACGGGGGCCGCCCTACAATGAGCAGTTCTTC. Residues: CASALPRGPPYNEQFF.

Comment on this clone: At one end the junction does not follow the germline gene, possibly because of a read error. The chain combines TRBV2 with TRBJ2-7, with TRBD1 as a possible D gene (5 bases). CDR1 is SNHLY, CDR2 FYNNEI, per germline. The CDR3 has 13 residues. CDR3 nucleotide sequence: TGTGCCAGCAGAGAAGGGGCCAACTACGAGCAGTACTTC. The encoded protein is CASREGANYEQYF.

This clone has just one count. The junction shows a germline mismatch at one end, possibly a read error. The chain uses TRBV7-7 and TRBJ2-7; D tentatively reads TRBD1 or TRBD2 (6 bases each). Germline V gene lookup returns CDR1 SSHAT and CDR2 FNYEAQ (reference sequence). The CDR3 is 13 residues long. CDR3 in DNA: TGTGCTAGCAGCTTTGGGGGCGGAGGGGAGCAGTACTTC. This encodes CASSFGGGGEQYF. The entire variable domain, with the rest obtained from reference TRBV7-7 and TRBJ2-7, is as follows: GAGVSQSPRYKVTKRGQDVTLRCDPISSHATLYWYQQALGQGPEFLTYFNYEAQPDKSGLPSDRFSAERPEGSISTLTIQRTEQRDSAMYRCASSFGGGGEQYFGPGTRLTVT.

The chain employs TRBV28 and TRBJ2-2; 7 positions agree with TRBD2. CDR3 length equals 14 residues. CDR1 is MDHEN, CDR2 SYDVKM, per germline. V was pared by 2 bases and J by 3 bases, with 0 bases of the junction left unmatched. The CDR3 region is CASSLAGDTGELFF. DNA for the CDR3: TGTGCCAGCAGTTTAGCGGGAGACACCGGGGAGCTGTTTTTT. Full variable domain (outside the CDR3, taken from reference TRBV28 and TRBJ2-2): DVKVTQSSRYLVKRTGEKVFLECVQDMDHENMFWYRQDPGLGLRLIYFSYDVKMKEKGDIPEGYSVSREKKERFSLILESASTNQTSMYLCASSLAGDTGELFFGEGSRLTVL.

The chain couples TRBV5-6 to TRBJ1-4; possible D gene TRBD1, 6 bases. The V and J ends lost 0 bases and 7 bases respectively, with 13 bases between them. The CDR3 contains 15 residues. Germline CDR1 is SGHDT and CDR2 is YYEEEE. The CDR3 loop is CASSLGGHRAEKLFF. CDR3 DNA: TGTGCCAGCAGCTTGGGGGGACATAGGGCTGAAAAACTGTTTTTT.

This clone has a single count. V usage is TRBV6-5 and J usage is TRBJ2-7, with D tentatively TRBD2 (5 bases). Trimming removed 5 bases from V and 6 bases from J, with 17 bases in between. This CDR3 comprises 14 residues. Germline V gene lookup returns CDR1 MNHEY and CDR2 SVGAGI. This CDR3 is CASSATEVGGEQYF. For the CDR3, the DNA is TGTGCCAGCAGTGCTACCGAAGTAGGAGGCGAGCAGTACTTC.

CDR3 nucleotide sequence: TGTGCCAGCAGCTTAGGGGGAATGAACACTGAAGCTTTCTTT. Translated, it gives CASSLGGMNTEAFF. The V and J genes are TRBV7-9 and TRBJ1-1; no clear D. Germline assignment: CDR1 SEHNR and CDR2 FQNEAQ (reference sequence). The CDR3 extends over 14 amino acids. The V end lost 1 base, the J end lost 0 bases, and 6 bases lay between the germline ends.

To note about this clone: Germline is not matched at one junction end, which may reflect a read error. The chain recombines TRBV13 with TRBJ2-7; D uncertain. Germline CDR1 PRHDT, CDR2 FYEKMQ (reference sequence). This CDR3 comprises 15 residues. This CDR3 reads CASSLTRPLSDEQYF. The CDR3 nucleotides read TGTGCCAGCAGCCTGACCCGCCCCCTCTCCGACGAGCAGTACTTC.

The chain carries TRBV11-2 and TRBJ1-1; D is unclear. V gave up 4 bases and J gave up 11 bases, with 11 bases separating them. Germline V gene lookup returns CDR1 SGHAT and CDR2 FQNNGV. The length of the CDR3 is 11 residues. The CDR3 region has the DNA TGTGCCAGCAGCTCTAGCCTGGACGCTTTCTTT. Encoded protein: CASSSSLDAFF.

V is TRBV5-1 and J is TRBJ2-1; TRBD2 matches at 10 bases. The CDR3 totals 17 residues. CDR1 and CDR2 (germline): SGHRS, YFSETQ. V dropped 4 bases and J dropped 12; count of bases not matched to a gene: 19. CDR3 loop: CASSPFSGTSVIKGQFF. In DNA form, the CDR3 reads TGCGCCAGCAGCCCCTTCTCCGGGACTAGCGTTATAAAAGGGCAGTTCTTC.

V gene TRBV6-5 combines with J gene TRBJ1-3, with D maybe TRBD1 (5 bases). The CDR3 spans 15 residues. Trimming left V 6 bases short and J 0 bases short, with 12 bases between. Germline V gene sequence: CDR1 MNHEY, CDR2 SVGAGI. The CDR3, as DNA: TGTGCCAGCAGGACGGGGCATCCCTCTGGAAACACCATATATTTT. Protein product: CASRTGHPSGNTIYF.

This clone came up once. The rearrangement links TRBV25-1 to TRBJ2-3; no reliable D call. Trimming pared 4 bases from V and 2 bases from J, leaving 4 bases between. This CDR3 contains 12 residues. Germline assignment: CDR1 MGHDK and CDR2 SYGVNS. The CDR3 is CASSAFTDTQYF. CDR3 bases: TGTGCCAGCAGTGCTTTCACAGATACGCAGTATTTT.

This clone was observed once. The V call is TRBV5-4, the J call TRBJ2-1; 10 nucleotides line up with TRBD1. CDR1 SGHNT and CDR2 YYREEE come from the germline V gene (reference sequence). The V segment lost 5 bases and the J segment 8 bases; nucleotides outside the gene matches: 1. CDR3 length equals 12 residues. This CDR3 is CASRGTGDEQFF. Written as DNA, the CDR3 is TGTGCCAGCAGGGGGACAGGGGATGAGCAGTTCTTC.

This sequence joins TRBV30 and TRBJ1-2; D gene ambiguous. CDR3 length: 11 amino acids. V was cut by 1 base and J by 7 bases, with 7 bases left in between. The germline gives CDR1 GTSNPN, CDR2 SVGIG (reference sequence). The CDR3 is CAWSESGGYTF. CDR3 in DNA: TGTGCCTGGAGTGAATCTGGTGGCTACACCTTC.

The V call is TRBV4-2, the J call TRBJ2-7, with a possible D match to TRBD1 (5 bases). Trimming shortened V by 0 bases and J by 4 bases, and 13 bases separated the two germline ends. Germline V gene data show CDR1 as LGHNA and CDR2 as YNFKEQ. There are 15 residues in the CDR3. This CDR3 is CASSQEGQGRYEQYF. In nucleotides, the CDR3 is TGTGCCAGCAGCCAAGAAGGGCAGGGTCGGTACGAGCAGTACTTC.

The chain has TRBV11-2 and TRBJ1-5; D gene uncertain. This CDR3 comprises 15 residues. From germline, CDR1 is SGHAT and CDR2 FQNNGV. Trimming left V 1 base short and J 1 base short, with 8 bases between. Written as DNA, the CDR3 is TGTGCCAGCAGCTTAGTGGAGGGAAGCAATCAGCCCCAGCATTTT. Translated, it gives CASSLVEGSNQPQHF.

DNA for the CDR3: TGTGCCAGCAGCATACTAGGCTACGAGCAGTACTTC. Translation gives CASSILGYEQYF. This chain connects TRBV13 to TRBJ2-7, with TRBD2 as a possible D gene (5 bases). Trimming took 5 bases from V and 3 from J, leaving 8 bases between them. This CDR3 comprises 12 residues. Looked up from germline, CDR1 is PRHDT and CDR2 is FYEKMQ (reference sequence).

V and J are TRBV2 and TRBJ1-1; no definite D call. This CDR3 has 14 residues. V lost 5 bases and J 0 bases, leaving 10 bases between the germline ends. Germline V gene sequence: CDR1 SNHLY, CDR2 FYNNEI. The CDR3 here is CASSHRYMNTEAFF. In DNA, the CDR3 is TGTGCCAGCAGTCATAGATATATGAACACTGAAGCTTTCTTT. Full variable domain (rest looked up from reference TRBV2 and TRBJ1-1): EPEVTQTPSHQVTQMGQEVILRCVPISNHLYFYWYRQILGQKVEFLVSFYNNEISEKSEIFDDQFSVERPDGSNFTLKIRSTKLEDSAMYFCASSHRYMNTEAFFGQGTRLTVV.

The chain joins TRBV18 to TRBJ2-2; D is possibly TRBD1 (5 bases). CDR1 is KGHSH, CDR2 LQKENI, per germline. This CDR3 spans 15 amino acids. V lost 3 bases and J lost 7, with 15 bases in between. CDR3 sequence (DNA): TGTGCCAGCTCACCCGCAGGGAAGGCGAACGGGGAGCTGTTTTTT. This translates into CASSPAGKANGELFF.

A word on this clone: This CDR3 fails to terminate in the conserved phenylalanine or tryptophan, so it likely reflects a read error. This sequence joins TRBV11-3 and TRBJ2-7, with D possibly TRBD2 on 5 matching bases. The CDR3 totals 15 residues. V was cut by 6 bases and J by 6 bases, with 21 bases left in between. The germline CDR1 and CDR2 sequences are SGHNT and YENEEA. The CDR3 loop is CASSPSTNPGGEQYL. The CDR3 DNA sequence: TGTGCCAGCAGTCCCTCCACCAACCCTGGAGGCGAGCAGTACCTC.

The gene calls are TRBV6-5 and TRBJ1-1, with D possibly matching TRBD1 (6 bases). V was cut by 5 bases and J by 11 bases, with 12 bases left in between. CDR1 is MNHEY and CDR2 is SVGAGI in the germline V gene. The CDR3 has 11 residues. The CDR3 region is CASSRWGPAFF. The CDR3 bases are TGTGCCAGCAGTAGATGGGGGCCTGCTTTCTTT.

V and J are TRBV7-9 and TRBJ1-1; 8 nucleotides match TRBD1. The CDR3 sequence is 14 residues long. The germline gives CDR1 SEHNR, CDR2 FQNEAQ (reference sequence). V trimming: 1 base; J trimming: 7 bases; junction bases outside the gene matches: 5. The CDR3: CASSLESGGSEAFF. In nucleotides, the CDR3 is TGTGCCAGCAGCTTAGAATCAGGGGGCAGTGAAGCTTTCTTT.

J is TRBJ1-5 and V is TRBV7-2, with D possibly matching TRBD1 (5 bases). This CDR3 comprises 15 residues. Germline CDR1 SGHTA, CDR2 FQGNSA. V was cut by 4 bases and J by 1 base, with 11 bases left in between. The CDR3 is CASSSGTLSNQPQHF. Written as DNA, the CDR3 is TGTGCCAGCAGCTCCGGGACTCTCAGCAATCAGCCCCAGCATTTT. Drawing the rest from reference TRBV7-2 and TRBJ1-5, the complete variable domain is GAGVSQSPSNKVTEKGKDVELRCDPISGHTALYWYRQSLGQGLEFLIYFQGNSAPDKSGLPSDRFSAERTGGSVSTLTIQRTQQEDSAVYLCASSSGTLSNQPQHFGDGTRLSIL.